The clone carrying this TCR beta chain has more than one count but fewer than ten. Its antigen is as yet unknown. These data are taken from a study of OX40 agonist ivuxolimab in advanced cancers. Study-wide points: Both CD4+ and CD8+ T cell populations in blood had undergone clonal expansion by week 6 at 0.1 to 3.0 mg/kg.

This CDR3 spans 15 amino acids. The ends were cut back, 1 base at V and 5 bases at J, with 14 bases in the middle. Germline lookup yields CDR1 MDHEN and CDR2 SYDVKM. TCRdb keeps only in-frame clones here, not all; method: immunoSEQ multiplex PCR. The repertoire holds about 100,000 clones, 70% to 90% seen once, with 0.15% to 0.2% in the top ten. Sequencing was performed on CD4+ or CD8+ T cells sorted from blood, taken in a trial of the OX40 agonist ivuxolimab. The chain links TRBV28 to TRBJ2-5; no firm D call. The clonotype originates from an adult with an advanced solid tumor such as melanoma, head and neck, liver or kidney cancer. CDR3 amino acids: CASSLYSGSQETQYF. The CDR3 DNA is TGTGCCAGCAGTTTATATTCTGGAAGCCAGGAGACCCAGTACTTC.